What follows is one T cell receptor beta chain and its context. Its specific antigen is unknown. Per-base qualities were not stored, and no clone one base away is much larger. The data are from a study of control samples from healthy donors and cancer patients (dated by TCRdb to 2020 to 2021). The junction shows trimming of 8 bases on V and 1 base on J, plus 12 bases between the germline ends. The CDR3 covers 15 residues, taking in both the cysteine and the phenylalanine. Kept here is only the CDR3 DNA, which spans 45 bases and is read in frame from base 1. The CDR1 and CDR2 encoded by the germline V gene are SNHLY and FYNNEI. The library came from the immunoSEQ multiplex PCR assay. The table was pulled from immuneACCESS by TCRdb, which kept in-frame rearrangements only. Such tables lose some clones; where checked, under half of the loss comes from unresolved V genes, and the rest has no known cause. The sample contains roughly 170,000 clones, 94% of them found a single time. The ten biggest clones cover approximately 1.4% of the sample.

The clonotype originates from a woman under 30 in good health. The material sequenced was blood. The V gene is TRBV2 and the J gene is TRBJ1-6; the D segment could be TRBD1, given 6 matching bases. The base sequence is TGTGCCAGCTCCCGACAGGTTTCCTATAATTCACCCCTCCACTTT. The resulting protein is CASSRQVSYNSPLHF.